The T cell receptor beta chain under discussion was sequenced for a study of CD8 T cells in ankylosing spondylitis (TCRdb year 2017). Broadly, across the study: The study set out to find disease-linked TCR variants by profiling T cell receptor beta repertoires in ankylosing spondylitis patients and healthy donors. The whole study cohort included 95 to 130 healthy donors and over 20 ankylosing spondylitis patients. Peripheral blood was sampled, and synovial fluid was additionally collected from ankylosing spondylitis patients. Points the paper makes about the study in general: The disease-linked clones were reported to be significantly enriched in matched synovial fluid samples from ankylosing spondylitis patients. Some motif variants were previously reported in synovial fluid and blood of reactive arthritis patients, suggesting common disease-initiation mechanisms. The disease-linked clones showed a CD8+ phenotype and occurred at relatively low frequencies in peripheral blood. A TCR beta motif made up of under ten highly homologous amino acid variants appeared to be characteristic of blood from ankylosing spondylitis patients.

The reads were generated on an Illumina HiSeq 2500. Quantitative 5'-RACE with molecular barcodes was used to prepare TCR beta libraries. Concerning the study's data processing: A new computational method, built on a probabilistic model of VDJ rearrangement, was used to identify disease-linked TCR variants. Using fastp trimming at Q25 and MiXCR clonotype assembly, TCRdb reanalyzed the public sequencing data and kept in-frame beta chains. Every distinct CDR3 protein forms one entry, paired with its most common genes and DNA. TCRdb, not the authors, supplied the V and J calls. The sample table shows roughly 130,000 distinct CDR3 sequences, and 12% to 15% are seen once. The biggest ten clones account for just under 3% of the sample. This clonotype has a handful of counts. No cognate antigen has been identified for it. No base quality information exists; no much larger clone differs at one position. Sequenced sample: blood, either unsorted or a sorted T cell fraction (not recorded which). The sequence was obtained from a female donor with ankylosing spondylitis or in good health (not recorded which).

Here is the DNA: TGTGCCAGCAGTGCGAGACAGGATCGCGGCAATCAGCCCCAGCATTTT. Its protein product is CASSARQDRGNQPQHF. The chain is assembled from TRBV12-3 or TRBV12-4 and TRBJ1-5, with a tentative D gene TRBD1 over 6 matching bases. The CDR3 holds 16 amino acids from the cysteine to the phenylalanine. Just the 48-base CDR3 DNA is kept, in frame starting at base 1. The junction carries 16 bases between V and J, which are trimmed by 5 bases and 2 bases respectively.